This T cell receptor (beta chain) comes out of a study of T-cell memory formation after mild COVID-19. TCRdb ran MiXCR on the 5' RACE reads and lists one entry per CDR3 protein. The table has fewer than 450,000 distinct CDR3 sequences, 21% seen once. There are a few counts of this clonotype. The CDR3 is made up of 12 amino acids. Trimming took off 5 bases at V and 10 bases at J, with 15 bases between the two ends. The sequence was obtained from an adult woman who had mild COVID-19 (a few samples of this study predate the infection). Cell type and time point are not known. The chain employs TRBV12-3 or TRBV12-4 and TRBJ2-7; D not certain. Sequences were obtained from PBMCs or a T cell subset sorted from them (not recorded which). CDR3 sequence reads: CASSPRTEKQYF. CDR3 bases: TGTGCCAGCAGTCCCCGGACGGAAAAACAGTACTTC.